This TCR beta chain originates from a study of cytomegalovirus exposure and HLA in healthy donors. A remark on this clone: What it binds is not known.

This PCR relied on a set of 60 Vbeta primers and 13 Jbeta primers. This table comes from immunoSEQ multiplex PCR, and its TCRdb copy is limited to in-frame clones, with some not included. The table includes fewer than 200,000 clones, roughly 87% detected once. The CDR3 runs 14 residues. From germline, CDR1 is SQVTM and CDR2 ANQGSEA. V was trimmed by 4 bases and J by 2 bases, leaving 15 bases between them. Study-wide findings and caveats: Most of the TCR beta V segments (in an earlier analysis) were productive either about 87% or about 30% of the time. In a later analysis, HLA-C alleles had the fewest associated TCRs, DRB1 alleles the most. Three chains linked to CMV were shown in vitro to be specific for CMV antigens.

The chain carries TRBV29-1 and TRBJ2-7, with D maybe TRBD2 (5 bases). The receptor was isolated from a girl under two years old in good health and CMV-seronegative. The sequencing input was PBMCs. The CDR3 DNA reads TGCAGCGTTGGACGGCGAGGGATGCCCTACGAGCAGTACTTC. It codes for CSVGRRGMPYEQYF.